The 21 T cell receptor beta chains presented below share a single source sample, sequenced in a study of vaccination and CD4 T cells after COVID-19. No antigen has been assigned to these receptors. Treatment described: roughly 10-day PBMC culture with coronavirus spike peptide pools or control peptides (ViraFEST assay). Sequenced with the Oncomine TCR Beta short-read assay was DNA taken from cultured CD4+ T cells. TCRdb re-analysed the PCR reads in MiXCR, keeping a single row per CDR3 protein. The data hold nearly 15,000 distinct CDR3 sequences, with roughly 80% observed a single time. This sample comprised CD4+ T cells from blood, cultured in vitro, obtained after SARS-CoV-2 vaccination. These receptors all come from a human donor who received a COVID-19 vaccine.

Judged by abundance, this clonotype is medium-sized (0.01 to 0.1%). The chain couples TRBV20-1 to TRBJ1-1, with D maybe TRBD1 (6 bases). The germline V gene has CDR1 DFQATT and CDR2 SNEGSKA (reference sequence). This CDR3 has 13 amino acids. V was pared by 1 base and J by 6 bases, with 12 bases between. The CDR3 here is CSARGPGAPEAFF. CDR3 sequence (DNA): TGCAGTGCTAGAGGCCCGGGGGCGCCTGAAGCTTTCTTT.

The chain has TRBV5-8 and TRBJ2-3; the match to TRBD1 covers 7 bases. CDR1 is SGHTS and CDR2 is YDEGEE in the germline V gene. The V gene end was trimmed by 4 bases and the J gene end by 0 bases; junction bases not matched to a gene: 5. The CDR3 consists of 15 residues. CDR3 protein: CASSPGTASTDTQYF. DNA of the CDR3: TGTGCCAGCAGCCCTGGGACAGCTAGCACAGATACGCAGTATTTT.

In its sample, this clonotype was seen a few times. This chain uses TRBV12-3 or TRBV12-4 with TRBJ2-5; D assignment may be TRBD1 or TRBD2 (6 bases each). The V and J ends lost 6 bases and 5 bases respectively, with 16 bases between them. The length of the CDR3 is 14 residues. The CDR3 reads CASSIFGGLETQYF. Written as DNA, the CDR3 is TGTGCCAGCAGCATCTTTGGGGGGCTGGAGACCCAGTACTTC.

V and J are TRBV2 and TRBJ2-7, with a tentative D call TRBD2 (5 bases). From germline, CDR1 is SNHLY and CDR2 FYNNEI. V was cut by 10 bases and J by 3 bases, with 25 bases left in between. CDR3 length: 16 amino acids. The CDR3 region is CATTLGMQEASYEQYF. CDR3 DNA sequence: TGTGCCACCACATTGGGAATGCAGGAGGCTAGCTACGAGCAGTACTTC.

The gene calls are TRBV12-3 or TRBV12-4 and TRBJ1-2; no reliable D call. V lost 3 bases, J lost 1 base, and 12 bases lay in between. The CDR3 loop spans 15 amino acids. The CDR3: CASSLGAPVNYGYTF. CDR3 DNA: TGTGCCAGCAGTTTGGGAGCACCAGTTAACTATGGCTACACCTTC.

The chain recombines TRBV20-1 with TRBJ1-2; 7 nucleotides line up with TRBD1. The CDR3 extends over 12 amino acids. Per the germline V gene, CDR1 is DFQATT and CDR2 is SNEGSKA (reference sequence). V trimming: 2 bases; J trimming: 6 bases; junction bases outside the gene matches: 3. CDR3 nucleotide sequence: TGCAGTGCTAGACAGGGGGTTAATGGCTACACCTTC. It encodes CSARQGVNGYTF.

The rearrangement uses TRBV20-1 and TRBJ2-3, with D unresolved. CDR1 and CDR2 from the germline V gene are DFQATT and SNEGSKA (reference sequence). The CDR3 length is 16 residues. V lost 2 bases and J 4 bases, leaving 19 bases between the germline ends. Here the CDR3 DNA reads TGCAGTGCTAGAACTCTCGGGCCACCTAGTGCAGATACGCAGTATTTT. The encoded protein is CSARTLGPPSADTQYF.

The chain combines TRBV12-3 or TRBV12-4 with TRBJ1-2; D may be TRBD1 (5 bases). This CDR3 comprises 13 residues. Trimming took off 6 bases at V and 3 bases at J, with 11 bases between the two ends. The chain's CDR3 is CASSLGGDYGYTF. The CDR3 region has the DNA TGTGCCAGCAGCCTGGGAGGGGACTATGGCTACACCTTC.

This chain connects TRBV12-3 or TRBV12-4 to TRBJ2-5; D is ambiguous. Trimming stripped 4 bases from V and 4 bases from J, with 4 bases between. This CDR3 is 11 amino acids long. Here the CDR3 DNA reads TGTGCCAGCAGTTCAGGAGAGACCCAGTACTTC. Translating gives CASSSGETQYF.

The rearrangement joins TRBV21-1 to TRBJ1-2; TRBD1 reflects the table's D call only, with no check against the DNA. TRBV21-1 corresponds to a pseudogene. The CDR3 has 14 amino acids. The CDR3 coding sequence is TGTGCCAGCAGCCACAGGGTTTCATCCTATGGCTACACCTTC. It encodes CASSHRVSSYGYTF.

V and J are TRBV19 and TRBJ2-3, with a weak D call TRBD1 (6 bases). The germline V and J ends were trimmed by 2 bases and 1 base, with 13 bases remaining between them. From germline, CDR1 is LNHDA and CDR2 SQIVND (reference sequence). The CDR3 is 16 residues long. This CDR3 reads CASSISRGVGTDTQYF. DNA of the CDR3: TGTGCCAGTAGTATAAGCAGGGGTGTGGGCACAGATACGCAGTATTTT.

The J gene is TRBJ2-7, the V gene TRBV7-8, with 11 positions matching TRBD2. The germline V gene has CDR1 SGHVS and CDR2 FQNEAQ. CDR3 length equals 15 residues. Losses at the gene ends were 2 bases for V and 4 bases for J; bases not matched to a gene: 4. The CDR3 DNA reads as TGTGCCAGCAGCTTACTAGCGGGGGGCGGATACGAGCAGTACTTC. This sequence encodes CASSLLAGGGYEQYF.

The chain uses TRBV20-1 and TRBJ2-1, with D possibly matching TRBD1 (6 bases). The germline V and J ends were trimmed by 5 bases and 7 bases, with 21 bases remaining between them. Germline CDR1 and CDR2: DFQATT and SNEGSKA (reference sequence). The CDR3 consists of 15 residues. The CDR3 coding sequence is TGCAGTGCTCACGATTCCGGGACACTGAGGAATGAGCAGTTCTTC. It yields the protein CSAHDSGTLRNEQFF.

The V call is TRBV20-1, the J call TRBJ2-1; 11 bases are a match to TRBD2. V lost 3 bases and J lost 0; bases outside the gene matches: 13. The CDR3 totals 19 residues. CDR1 DFQATT and CDR2 SNEGSKA come from the germline V gene (reference sequence). CDR3 in amino acids: CSASDMETSGALSYNEQFF. The CDR3 nucleotides are TGCAGTGCTAGCGATATGGAGACTAGCGGGGCACTCTCCTACAATGAGCAGTTCTTC.

The chain employs TRBV25-1 and TRBJ1-5, with D hard to call. Trimming left V 0 bases short and J 4 bases short, with 1 base between. Germline-derived CDR1 and CDR2 are MGHDK and SYGVNS. There are 12 residues in the CDR3. CDR3 in amino acids: CASSEYNQPQHF. The CDR3 DNA reads TGTGCCAGCAGTGAATATAATCAGCCCCAGCATTTT.

The table lists this clonotype with a few counts. The V gene is TRBV12-3 or TRBV12-4, the J gene TRBJ2-3, with a possible D match to TRBD2 (5 bases). V was clipped by 7 bases and J by 3 bases, with 14 bases between them. CDR3 length: 14 amino acids. The CDR3 is CASKLRGTTDTQYF. The DNA of the CDR3 is TGTGCCAGCAAGTTACGGGGTACTACAGATACGCAGTATTTT.

Only a few counts were recorded for this clonotype. This CDR3 reads CASSMILAGMNTEAFF. The CDR3, as DNA: TGTGCCAGTAGTATGATTCTCGCAGGGATGAACACTGAAGCTTTCTTT. The J gene is TRBJ1-1, the V gene TRBV19; D might be TRBD1 (5 bases). V was shortened by 3 bases and J by 0 bases, with 14 bases between the two germline ends. This CDR3 contains 16 residues. The V gene's germline CDR1 is LNHDA and CDR2 SQIVND (reference sequence).

The chain carries TRBV11-3 and TRBJ2-2; D gene unclear. V shed 3 bases and J shed 9 bases, with 8 bases lying between them. Germline loops: CDR1 SGHNT, CDR2 YENEEA. The CDR3 totals 12 residues. CDR3 region: CASSLGARELFF. The CDR3, as DNA: TGTGCCAGCAGCTTGGGTGCAAGGGAGCTGTTTTTT. The full variable domain, rest sourced from reference TRBV11-3 and TRBJ2-2, is EAGVVQSPRYKIIEKKQPVAFWCNPISGHNTLYWYLQNLGQGPELLIRYENEEAVDDSQLPKDRFSAERLKGVDSTLKIQPAELGDSAVYLCASSLGARELFFGEGSRLTVL.

This chain uses TRBV20-1 with TRBJ2-2, with 7 bases identical to TRBD1. Germline lookup yields CDR1 DFQATT and CDR2 SNEGSKA (reference sequence). The length of the CDR3 is 19 residues. J lost 3 bases, V lost 0 bases, and 16 bases had no gene match. This chain's CDR3 is CSARDAQGILLLDTGELFF. DNA of the CDR3: TGCAGTGCTAGAGATGCACAGGGGATCCTCTTATTGGACACCGGGGAGCTGTTTTTT.

V gene TRBV12-3 or TRBV12-4 combines with J gene TRBJ2-5, with TRBD1 as a possible D gene (7 bases). The V end was cut by 3 bases, the J end by 7 bases, with 15 bases between. This CDR3 contains 14 residues. The CDR3 loop reads CASSLEGAQVTQYF. Here the CDR3 DNA reads TGTGCCAGCAGTTTGGAGGGGGCTCAGGTGACCCAGTACTTC.

The chain combines TRBV10-3 with TRBJ1-1; TRBD1 might be the D (6 bases). Per germline, CDR1 ENHRY and CDR2 SYGVKD. CDR3 length: 14 residues. Trimming removed 4 bases from V and 3 bases from J, with 12 bases in between. Written as DNA, the CDR3 is TGTGCCATCAGTGTGGGAGGGGGGGACACTGAAGCTTTCTTT. Protein sequence: CAISVGGGDTEAFF.